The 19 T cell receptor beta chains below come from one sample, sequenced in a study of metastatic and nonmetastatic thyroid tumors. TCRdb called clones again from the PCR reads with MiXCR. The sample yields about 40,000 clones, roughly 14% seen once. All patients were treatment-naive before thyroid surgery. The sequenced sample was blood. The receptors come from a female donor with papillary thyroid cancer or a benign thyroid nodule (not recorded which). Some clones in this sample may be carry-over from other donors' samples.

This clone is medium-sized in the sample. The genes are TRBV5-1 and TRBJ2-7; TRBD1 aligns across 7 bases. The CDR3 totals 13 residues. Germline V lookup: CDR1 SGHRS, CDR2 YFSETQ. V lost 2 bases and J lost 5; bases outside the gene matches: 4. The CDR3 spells CASSLQGQNEQYF. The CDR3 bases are TGCGCCAGCAGCTTACAGGGGCAAAACGAGCAGTACTTC.

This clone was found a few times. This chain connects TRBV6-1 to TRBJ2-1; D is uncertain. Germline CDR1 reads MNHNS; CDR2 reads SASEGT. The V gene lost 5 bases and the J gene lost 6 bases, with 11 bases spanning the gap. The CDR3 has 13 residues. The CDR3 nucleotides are TGTGCCAGCAGTATCGGACCAGTCAATGAGCAGTTCTTC. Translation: CASSIGPVNEQFF.

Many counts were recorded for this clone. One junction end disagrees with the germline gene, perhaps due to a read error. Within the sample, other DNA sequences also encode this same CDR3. This chain's CDR3 is CASSYRGQISTEAFF. In DNA, the CDR3 is TGTGCCAGCAGTTACCGAGGACAGATCTCTACTGAGGCTTTCTTT. The chain is built from TRBV6-5 and TRBJ1-1, with D possibly TRBD1 on 6 matching bases. The germline V gene has CDR1 MNHEY and CDR2 SVGAGI. The CDR3 length is 15 residues.

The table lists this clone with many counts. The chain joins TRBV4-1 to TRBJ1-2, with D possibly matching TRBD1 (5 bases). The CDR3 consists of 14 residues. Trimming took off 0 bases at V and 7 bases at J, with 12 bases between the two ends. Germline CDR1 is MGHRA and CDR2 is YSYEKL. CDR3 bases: TGCGCCAGCAGCCAAGAAAGGGGAGGTGGTGGCTACACCTTC. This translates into CASSQERGGGGYTF.

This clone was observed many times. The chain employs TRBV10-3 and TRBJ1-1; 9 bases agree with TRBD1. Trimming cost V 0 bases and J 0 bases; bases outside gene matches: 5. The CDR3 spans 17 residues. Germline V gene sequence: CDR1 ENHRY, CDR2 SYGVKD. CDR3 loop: CAISESSGTGLNTEAFF. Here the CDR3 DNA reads TGTGCCATCAGTGAGTCGAGTGGGACAGGGTTGAACACTGAAGCTTTCTTT.

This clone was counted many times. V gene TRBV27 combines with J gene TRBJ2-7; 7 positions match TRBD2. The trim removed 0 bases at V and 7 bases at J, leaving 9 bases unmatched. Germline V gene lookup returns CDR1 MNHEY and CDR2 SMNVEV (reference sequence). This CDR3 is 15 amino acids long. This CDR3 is CASSLSKPGGGEQYF. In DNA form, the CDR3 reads TGTGCCAGCAGTTTATCCAAACCGGGAGGCGGAGAGCAGTACTTC.

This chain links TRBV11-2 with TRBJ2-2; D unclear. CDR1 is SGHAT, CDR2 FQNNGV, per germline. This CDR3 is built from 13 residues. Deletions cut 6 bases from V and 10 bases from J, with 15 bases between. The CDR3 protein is CASSPRNTLELFF. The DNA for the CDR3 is TGTGCCAGCAGTCCAAGGAACACCTTGGAGCTGTTTTTT.

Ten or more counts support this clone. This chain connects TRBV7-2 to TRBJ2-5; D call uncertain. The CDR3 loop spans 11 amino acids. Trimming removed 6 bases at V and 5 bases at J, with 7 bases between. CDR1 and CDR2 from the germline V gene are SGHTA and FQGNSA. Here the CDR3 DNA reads TGTGCCAGCAGAAAGGCGGAGACCCAGTACTTC. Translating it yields CASRKAETQYF.

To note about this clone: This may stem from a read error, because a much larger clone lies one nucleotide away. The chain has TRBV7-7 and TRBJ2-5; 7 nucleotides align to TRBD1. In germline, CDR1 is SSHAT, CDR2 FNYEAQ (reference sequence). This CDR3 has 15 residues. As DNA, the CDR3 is TGTGCTAGCAGCTTATCACCGCAGGGGGTGCAGACCCAGTACTTC. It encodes CASSLSPQGVQTQYF.

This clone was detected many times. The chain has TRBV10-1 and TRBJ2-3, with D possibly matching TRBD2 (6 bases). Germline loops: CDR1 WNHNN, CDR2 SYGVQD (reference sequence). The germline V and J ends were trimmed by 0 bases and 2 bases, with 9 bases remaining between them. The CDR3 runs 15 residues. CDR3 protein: CASSESTSLTDTQYF. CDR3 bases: TGCGCCAGCAGTGAGTCGACTAGTCTCACAGATACGCAGTATTTT.

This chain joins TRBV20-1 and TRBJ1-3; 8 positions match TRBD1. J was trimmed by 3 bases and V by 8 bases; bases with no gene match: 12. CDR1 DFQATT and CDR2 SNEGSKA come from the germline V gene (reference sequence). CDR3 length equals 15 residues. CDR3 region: CSSIDRDRGGNTIYF. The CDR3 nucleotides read TGCAGTTCTATAGACCGAGACAGGGGTGGAAACACCATATATTTT.

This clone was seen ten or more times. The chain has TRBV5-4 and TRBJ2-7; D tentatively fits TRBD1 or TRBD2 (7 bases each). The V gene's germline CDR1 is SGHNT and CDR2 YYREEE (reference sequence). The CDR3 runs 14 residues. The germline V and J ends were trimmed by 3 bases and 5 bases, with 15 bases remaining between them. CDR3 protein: CASSWGGGENEQYF. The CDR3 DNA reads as TGTGCCAGCAGCTGGGGAGGGGGCGAAAACGAGCAGTACTTC.

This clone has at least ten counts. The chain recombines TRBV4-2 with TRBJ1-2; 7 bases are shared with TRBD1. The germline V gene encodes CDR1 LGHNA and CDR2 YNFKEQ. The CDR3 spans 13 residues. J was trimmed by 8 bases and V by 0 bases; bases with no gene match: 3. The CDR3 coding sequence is TGTGCCAGCAGCCAAGAACAGGGACAGGGCTACACCTTC. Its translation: CASSQEQGQGYTF.

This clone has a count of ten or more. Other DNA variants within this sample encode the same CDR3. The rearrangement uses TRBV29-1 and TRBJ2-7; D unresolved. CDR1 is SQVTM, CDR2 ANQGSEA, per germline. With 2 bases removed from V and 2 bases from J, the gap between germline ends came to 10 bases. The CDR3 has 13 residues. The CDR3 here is CSVELGQTYEQYF. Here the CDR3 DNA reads TGCAGCGTTGAACTTGGTCAGACCTACGAGCAGTACTTC.

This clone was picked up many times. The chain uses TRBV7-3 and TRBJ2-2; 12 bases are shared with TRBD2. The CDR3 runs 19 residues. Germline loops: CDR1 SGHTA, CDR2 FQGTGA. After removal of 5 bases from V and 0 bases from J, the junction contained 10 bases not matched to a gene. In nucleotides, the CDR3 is TGTGCCAGCAGCCCAACTTTACTAGCGGGAGGACCGAACACCGGGGAGCTGTTTTTT. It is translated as CASSPTLLAGGPNTGELFF.

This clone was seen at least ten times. CDR3 sequence (DNA): TGTGCCAGCAGCCAAAATTCAGGCACGGTCCATGGCTACACCTTC. Its protein is CASSQNSGTVHGYTF. The chain uses TRBV3-1 and TRBJ1-2, with unresolved D. CDR3 length: 15 amino acids. V lost 2 bases and J lost 6, with 16 bases in between. CDR1 is LGHDT, CDR2 YNNKEL, per germline (reference sequence). The full variable domain, its missing parts supplied by reference TRBV3-1 and TRBJ1-2, is DTAVSQTPKYLVTQMGNDKSIKCEQNLGHDTMYWYKQDSKKFLKIMFSYNNKELIINETVPNRFSPKSPDKAHLNLHINSLELGDSAVYFCASSQNSGTVHGYTFGSGTRLTVV.

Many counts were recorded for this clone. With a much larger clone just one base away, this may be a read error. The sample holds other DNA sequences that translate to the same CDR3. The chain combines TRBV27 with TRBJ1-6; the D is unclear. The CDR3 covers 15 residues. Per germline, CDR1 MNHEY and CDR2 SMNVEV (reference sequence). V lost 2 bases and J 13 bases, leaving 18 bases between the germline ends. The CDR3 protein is CASSLLDTAGSPLHF. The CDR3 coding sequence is TGTGCCAGCAGTTTACTAGATACCGCAGGTTCGCCCCTCCACTTT.

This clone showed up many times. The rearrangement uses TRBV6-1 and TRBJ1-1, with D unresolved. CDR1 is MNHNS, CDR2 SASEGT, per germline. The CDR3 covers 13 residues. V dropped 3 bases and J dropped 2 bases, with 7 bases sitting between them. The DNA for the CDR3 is TGTGCCAGCAGTGAGGGAGAAAACACTGAAGCTTTCTTT. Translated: CASSEGENTEAFF.

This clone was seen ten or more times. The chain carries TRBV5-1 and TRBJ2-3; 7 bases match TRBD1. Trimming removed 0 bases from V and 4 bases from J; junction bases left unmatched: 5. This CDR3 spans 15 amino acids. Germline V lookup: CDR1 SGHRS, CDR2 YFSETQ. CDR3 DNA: TGCGCCAGCAGCTTGGGAGGTAGGGGGCCAGATACGCAGTATTTT. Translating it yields CASSLGGRGPDTQYF.